This record concerns one T cell receptor beta chain sequence. Once RNA had been extracted, it was reverse transcribed into cDNA to act as the sequencing template. Measured with immunoSEQ multiplex PCR; TCRdb has only the in-frame clones, and not every one. The sample consists of roughly 10,000 clones, over 55% of them appearing once. In alopecia areata patients, both lesional scalp punch biopsies and peripheral blood were collected. The sample originates from a study of CD8+ T cells in alopecia areata. This CDR3 region has 15 residues. CDR1 and CDR2 (germline): MNHNS, SASEGT. Trimming took off 4 bases at V and 5 bases at J, with 15 bases between the two ends.

This chain links TRBV6-1 with TRBJ2-1; possibly TRBD2 for D (6 bases). The starting material was skin, obtained at week 0. The source of this sequence is a human donor with alopecia areata. CDR3 bases: TGTGCCAGCAGTGGTAGACAAGCGGGTCACAATGAGCAGTTCTTC. This gives the protein CASSGRQAGHNEQFF.